This TCR beta chain was retrieved from a study of breast tumors, draining lymph nodes, adjacent tissues. MiXCR was run by TCRdb on the multiplex PCR reads, yielding one entry per CDR3 protein. In the table there are 66,000 or so distinct CDR3 sequences, roughly 44% of which are singletons. General study findings and limits: Tumors had less TCR diversity than lymph nodes, more than nontumor tissue. Compared with basal-like, luminal-like tumors shared significantly more repertoire with nontumor tissue. That most tumor T cells come from lymph nodes remained unproven.

This CDR3 has 15 amino acids. Germline loops: CDR1 SGHTA, CDR2 FQGTGA. A note on this clonotype: Its antigen is still unknown. One end of the junction is discordant with germline, which a read error may explain.

The TCR comes from a female donor with breast cancer. Some clones in this sample may be carry-over from other donors' samples. The chain links TRBV7-3 to TRBJ2-6; weak D call: TRBD1 (5 bases). Material: breast tumor tissue. The CDR3 spells CASSFDISGANVLPF. Here the CDR3 DNA reads TGTGCCAGCAGCTTTGACATCTCTGGGGCCAACGTCCTGCCTTTC.